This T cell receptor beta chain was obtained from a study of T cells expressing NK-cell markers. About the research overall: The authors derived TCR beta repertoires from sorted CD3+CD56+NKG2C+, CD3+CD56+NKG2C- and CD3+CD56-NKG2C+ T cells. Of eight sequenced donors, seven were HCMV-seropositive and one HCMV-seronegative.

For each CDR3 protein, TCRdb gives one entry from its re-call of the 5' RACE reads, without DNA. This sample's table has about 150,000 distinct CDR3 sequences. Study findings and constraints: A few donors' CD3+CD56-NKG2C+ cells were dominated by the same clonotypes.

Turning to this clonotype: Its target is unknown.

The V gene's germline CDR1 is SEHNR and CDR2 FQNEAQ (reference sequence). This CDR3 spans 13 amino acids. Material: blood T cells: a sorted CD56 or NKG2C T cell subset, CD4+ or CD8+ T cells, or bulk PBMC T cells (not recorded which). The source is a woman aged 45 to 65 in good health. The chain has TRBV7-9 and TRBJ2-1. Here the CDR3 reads CAADGYSYNEQFF. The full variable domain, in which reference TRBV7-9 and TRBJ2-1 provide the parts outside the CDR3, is DTGVSQNPRHKITKRGQNVTFRCDPISEHNRLYWYRQTLGQGPEFLTYFQNEAQLEKSRLLSDRFSAERPKGSFSTLEIQRTEQGDSAMYLCAADGYSYNEQFFGPGTRLTVL.